This entry lists 26 T cell receptor beta chains sequenced from one sample in a study of shared clonotypes between healthy human individuals (TCRdb year 2020). Library construction relied on the immunoSEQ multiplex PCR assay. Here the immuneACCESS table is served through TCRdb, limited to in-frame sequences with V and J called. Missing clones are a known gap in these copies; in checked studies unresolved V genes cover under half, and the rest lacks a known reason. The sample records hundreds of thousands of clones, 70% to 80% of which are singletons. Clones ranked in the top ten supply less than 15% of the sample. Sequencing was done on a sample of PBMCs. The receptors come from a woman in her 40s in good health. Some clones in this sample may be carry-over from other donors' samples.

This chain links TRBV10-3 with TRBJ2-5, with D possibly matching TRBD1 (6 bases). The CDR3 covers 13 residues. V lost 4 bases and J 3 bases, leaving 9 bases between the germline ends. Per the germline V gene, CDR1 is ENHRY and CDR2 is SYGVKD. In DNA, the CDR3 is TGTGCCATCAGTGGTACAGGGAAAGAGACCCAGTACTTC. Translated: CAISGTGKETQYF.

V usage is TRBV6-1 and J usage is TRBJ1-6; 9 bases are a match to TRBD1. The CDR3 spans 12 residues. Germline CDR1 and CDR2: MNHNS and SASEGT. J was trimmed by 14 bases and V by 7 bases; bases with no gene match: 6. The DNA of the CDR3 is TGTGCCAGCACCGGGACAGGGCTTACCCTCCACTTT. Residues: CASTGTGLTLHF.

This clone was seen once. At one end, the junction sequence differs from germline, possibly due to a read error. Other nucleotide sequences from this sample produce the same CDR3. This CDR3 is CASSFRLNTEAFF. The CDR3 DNA follows: TGTGCCAGCAGTTTTAGGTTGAACACTGAGGCTTTCTTT. The rearrangement links TRBV27 to TRBJ1-1; D gene uncertain. Germline V gene data show CDR1 as MNHEY and CDR2 as SMNVEV (reference sequence). CDR3 size: 13 residues.

This clone appeared many times. V and J are TRBV5-4 and TRBJ2-1, with TRBD2 as a possible D gene (6 bases). CDR1 is SGHNT and CDR2 is YYREEE in the germline V gene (reference sequence). This CDR3 contains 16 residues. Trimming shortened V by 2 bases and J by 3 bases, and 15 bases separated the two germline ends. The CDR3 region is CASSLGGAQDYNEQFF. DNA for the CDR3: TGTGCCAGCAGCTTAGGCGGGGCCCAAGACTACAATGAGCAGTTCTTC.

This chain joins TRBV5-1 and TRBJ2-5; TRBD2 matches 10 bases. Germline V gene sequence: CDR1 SGHRS, CDR2 YFSETQ. There are 17 residues in the CDR3. Trimming removed 0 bases from V and 2 bases from J; junction bases left unmatched: 7. DNA for the CDR3: TGCGCCAGCAGCTTGGAACCCTCAGCGGGAGGGCAAGAGACCCAGTACTTC. Translated, it gives CASSLEPSAGGQETQYF.

This chain uses TRBV28 with TRBJ1-1; a weak D match, TRBD1 (6 bases). The germline V gene encodes CDR1 MDHEN and CDR2 SYDVKM. There are 13 residues in the CDR3. The V gene lost 6 bases and the J gene lost 7 bases, with 15 bases spanning the gap. The CDR3 nucleotides are TGTGCCAGCAGGTCCGGGGGGCATAGTGAAGCTTTCTTT. It yields the protein CASRSGGHSEAFF. Full variable domain (remainder filled in from reference TRBV28 and TRBJ1-1): DVKVTQSSRYLVKRTGEKVFLECVQDMDHENMFWYRQDPGLGLRLIYFSYDVKMKEKGDIPEGYSVSREKKERFSLILESASTNQTSMYLCASRSGGHSEAFFGQGTRLTVV.

This chain connects TRBV30 to TRBJ1-4; D unclear. Germline loops: CDR1 GTSNPN, CDR2 SVGIG (reference sequence). V gave up 1 base and J gave up 7 bases, with 16 bases separating them. This CDR3 has 15 amino acids. The CDR3 nucleotides read TGTGCCTGGAGTGCTGGCGTCCTGGTGGGTGAAAAACTGTTTTTT. Protein: CAWSAGVLVGEKLFF.

The J gene is TRBJ2-7, the V gene TRBV15; 9 bases are shared with TRBD1. J gave up 5 bases and V 8 bases, and 10 bases lay outside the gene matches. The CDR3 has 14 amino acids. CDR1 is LNHNV and CDR2 is YYDKDF in the germline V gene (reference sequence). CDR3: CATSGTGSYHEQYF. As DNA, the CDR3 is TGTGCCACCTCCGGGACAGGGTCATATCACGAGCAGTACTTC.

The rearrangement uses TRBV4-1 and TRBJ1-4; no clear D. The CDR3 has 14 amino acids. V was trimmed by 0 bases and J by 7 bases, leaving 9 bases between them. CDR1 MGHRA and CDR2 YSYEKL come from the germline V gene. As DNA, the CDR3 is TGCGCCAGCAGCCAAGACAGGAGGCTTGAAAAACTGTTTTTT. This encodes CASSQDRRLEKLFF.

The genes are TRBV5-4 and TRBJ2-7; possible D gene TRBD1, 6 bases. The CDR3 runs 13 residues. CDR1 is SGHNT and CDR2 is YYREEE in the germline V gene (reference sequence). Between the trimmed V and J ends, which lost 5 bases and 2 bases, there was a span of 11 bases. The CDR3 region is CASRGASTYEQYF. The CDR3 nucleotides read TGTGCCAGCAGGGGGGCCTCGACCTACGAGCAGTACTTC.

Only a few counts were recorded for this clone. The V and J genes are TRBV6-5 and TRBJ2-7; 8 nucleotides match TRBD2. This CDR3 spans 14 amino acids. Germline CDR1 is MNHEY and CDR2 is SVGAGI. V trimming: 6 bases; J trimming: 4 bases; junction bases outside the gene matches: 8. CDR3 sequence (DNA): TGTGCCAGCAGCCTCGGGAGGGCCTTGTACGAGCAGTACTTC. Translating gives CASSLGRALYEQYF.

The chain recombines TRBV18 with TRBJ2-2; D might be TRBD2 (6 bases). Germline V gives CDR1 KGHSH, CDR2 LQKENI. Trimming removed 2 bases from V and 9 bases from J, with 10 bases in between. The CDR3 runs to 13 residues. The CDR3 DNA reads TGTGCCAGCTCACCAGGCGGGGCCTGGGAGCTGTTTTTT. It translates to CASSPGGAWELFF.

In this sample, this clone turned up a few times. The chain is built from TRBV5-1 and TRBJ2-1, with a weak D call TRBD1 (6 bases). Per the germline V gene, CDR1 is SGHRS and CDR2 is YFSETQ. There are 15 residues in the CDR3. The V end was cut by 0 bases, the J end by 2 bases, with 9 bases between. The CDR3 here is CASSLDQGTYNEQFF. The CDR3 DNA is TGCGCCAGCAGCTTGGATCAGGGGACCTACAATGAGCAGTTCTTC. Complete variable domain (other parts from reference TRBV5-1 and TRBJ2-1): KAGVTQTPRYLIKTRGQQVTLSCSPISGHRSVSWYQQTPGQGLQFLFEYFSETQRNKGNFPGRFSGRQFSNSRSEMNVSTLELGDSALYLCASSLDQGTYNEQFFGPGTRLTVL.

This clone has just one count. The chain couples TRBV7-6 to TRBJ2-4; D not certain. Trimming removed 5 bases at V and 3 bases at J, with 8 bases between. CDR3 length equals 13 residues. Germline loops: CDR1 SGHVS, CDR2 FNYEAQ. As DNA, the CDR3 is TGTGCCAGCAGCCCCGCCTTCAAAAACATTCAGTACTTC. This sequence encodes CASSPAFKNIQYF.

This rearrangement joins TRBV13 to TRBJ1-2; 12 nucleotides agree with TRBD1. The CDR3 runs 17 residues. The trim removed 1 base at V and 0 bases at J, leaving 3 bases unmatched. In germline, CDR1 is PRHDT, CDR2 FYEKMQ (reference sequence). CDR3 sequence (DNA): TGTGCCAGCAGCTTAGAGGGACAGGGGGCCCCTAACTATGGCTACACCTTC. This gives the protein CASSLEGQGAPNYGYTF.

Note on this clone: The sample has other DNA sequences that encode this CDR3 too. The chain employs TRBV7-9 and TRBJ2-1, with TRBD2 matching 7 bases. The CDR3 is 12 amino acids. V was clipped by 6 bases and J by 5 bases; unmatched bases: 1. CDR1 and CDR2 (germline): SEHNR, FQNEAQ (reference sequence). The CDR3 nucleotides are TGTGCCAGCAGTCTAGCGGACAATGAGCAGTTCTTC. Amino acids: CASSLADNEQFF.

The gene calls are TRBV2 and TRBJ2-1, with D unresolved. Per germline, CDR1 SNHLY and CDR2 FYNNEI. The V end was cut by 2 bases, the J end by 4 bases, with 6 bases between. CDR3 length equals 13 residues. This CDR3 reads CASSEQIYNEQFF. The CDR3 DNA reads TGTGCCAGCAGTGAACAGATATACAATGAGCAGTTCTTC.

The CDR3 loop is CATRGGHSGNTIYF. As DNA, the CDR3 is TGTGCCACCCGCGGGGGACACTCTGGAAACACCATATATTTT. The chain uses TRBV15 and TRBJ1-3; possibly TRBD1 for D (6 bases). The CDR3 length is 14 residues. Germline V gene sequence: CDR1 LNHNV, CDR2 YYDKDF (reference sequence). The V and J ends lost 8 bases and 0 bases respectively, with 11 bases between them.

This clone was seen only once. This sample also contains other DNA sequences that code for the same CDR3. The chain is built from TRBV5-1 and TRBJ2-5; the D gene could be TRBD1 or TRBD2 (6 bases each). CDR3 length equals 13 residues. Germline CDR1 and CDR2: SGHRS and YFSETQ. V was pared by 0 bases and J by 5 bases, with 8 bases between. In nucleotides, the CDR3 is TGCGCCAGCAGCTTGGAAGGGGGGGAGACCCAGTACTTC. Protein sequence: CASSLEGGETQYF.

The chain couples TRBV6-5 to TRBJ2-7, with D possibly matching TRBD2 (6 bases). In germline, CDR1 is MNHEY, CDR2 SVGAGI. This CDR3 has 12 amino acids. V was clipped by 2 bases and J by 6 bases, with 8 bases between them. This chain's CDR3 is CASSYVRGEQYF. In DNA, the CDR3 is TGTGCCAGCAGTTACGTGCGGGGCGAGCAGTACTTC.

This chain links TRBV7-2 with TRBJ2-5; no clear D gene. Germline assignment: CDR1 SGHTA and CDR2 FQGNSA. The CDR3 consists of 15 residues. V was shortened by 0 bases and J by 5 bases, with 13 bases between the two germline ends. CDR3 sequence reads: CASSLARLLFETQYF. The CDR3 region has the DNA TGTGCCAGCAGCTTAGCACGATTATTGTTCGAGACCCAGTACTTC.

The CDR3 region is CASTTRDRANTGELFF. In DNA form, the CDR3 reads TGTGCCAGTACCACCCGGGACAGGGCGAACACCGGGGAGCTGTTTTTT. V usage is TRBV19 and J usage is TRBJ2-2; TRBD1 matches at 9 bases. Looked up from germline, CDR1 is LNHDA and CDR2 is SQIVND (reference sequence). The CDR3 is 16 amino acids. The trim removed 7 bases at V and 0 bases at J, leaving 6 bases unmatched.

V is TRBV15 and J is TRBJ1-2, with 8 bases that match TRBD1. With 1 base clipped from V and 2 bases from J, the junction kept 3 bases outside the gene matches. In germline, CDR1 is LNHNV, CDR2 YYDKDF (reference sequence). The CDR3 is 15 amino acids. DNA of the CDR3: TGTGCCACCAGCAGAGGACAGGGGTTGAACTATGGCTACACCTTC. Translated, it gives CATSRGQGLNYGYTF.

The J gene is TRBJ2-2, the V gene TRBV19; 11 positions agree with TRBD1. The CDR3 is made up of 17 amino acids. Germline V gene sequence: CDR1 LNHDA, CDR2 SQIVND (reference sequence). The junction had 8 bases not matched to a gene; V was cut back by 3 bases and J by 5 bases. The CDR3 loop is CASSIRPGTGGTGELFF. The DNA of the CDR3 is TGTGCCAGTAGTATCAGGCCCGGGACAGGGGGGACCGGGGAGCTGTTTTTT.

The chain carries TRBV19 and TRBJ2-1; 8 bases match TRBD1. The CDR3 covers 15 residues. From germline, CDR1 is LNHDA and CDR2 SQIVND (reference sequence). V was pared by 4 bases and J by 1 base, with 3 bases of the junction left unmatched. CDR3 loop: CASSKRQGSYNEQFF. The CDR3 bases are TGTGCCAGTAGTAAACGACAGGGGTCCTACAATGAGCAGTTCTTC. Full variable domain (missing parts from reference TRBV19 and TRBJ2-1): DGGITQSPKYLFRKEGQNVTLSCEQNLNHDAMYWYRQDPGQGLRLIYYSQIVNDFQKGDIAEGYSVSREKKESFPLTVTSAQKNPTAFYLCASSKRQGSYNEQFFGPGTRLTVL.

This chain links TRBV28 with TRBJ1-1, with 8 bases identical to TRBD1. The CDR3 contains 15 residues. Unmatched junction bases numbered 14, after V lost 4 bases and J lost 10 bases. CDR1 is MDHEN and CDR2 is SYDVKM in the germline V gene. The CDR3 region is CASSSNPGGAWRAFF. Here the CDR3 DNA reads TGTGCCAGCAGTTCGAACCCAGGGGGCGCCTGGCGAGCTTTCTTT.